The 29 T cell receptor beta chains below were found in one sample sequenced in a study of beta chain features in type 1 diabetes. The study reverse transcribed the entire isolated RNA, so it sequenced expressed TCRB transcripts. The assay was immunoSEQ multiplex PCR, and TCRdb's table has in-frame clones only and misses some. The sample records about 230,000 clones, 9.6% being singletons. Sequencing was done on a sample of naive CD4+ T cells from blood. Source of these receptors: a woman aged 18 to 35 in good health.

This clone occurred a few times. This chain links TRBV18 with TRBJ2-5, with TRBD1 as a possible D gene (5 bases). This CDR3 has 15 amino acids. V dropped 0 bases and J dropped 5 bases, with 13 bases sitting between them. Germline V gives CDR1 KGHSH, CDR2 LQKENI. CDR3 nucleotides: TGTGCCAGCTCACCACCGACAGTTCTGGGGGAGACCCAGTACTTC. Its protein product is CASSPPTVLGETQYF. The full variable domain, in which reference TRBV18 and TRBJ2-5 provide the parts outside the CDR3, is NAGVMQNPRHLVRRRGQEARLRCSPMKGHSHVYWYRQLPEEGLKFMVYLQKENIIDESGMPKERFSAEFPKEGPSILRIQQVVRGDSAAYFCASSPPTVLGETQYFGPGTRLLVL.

The gene calls are TRBV9 and TRBJ2-7; perhaps TRBD1 as D (5 bases). Between the trimmed V and J ends, which lost 4 bases and 1 base, there was a span of 18 bases. This CDR3 region has 16 residues. Per germline, CDR1 SGDLS and CDR2 YYNGEE. CDR3 DNA: TGTGCCAGCAGCCCCCAGGGTGGCGCGACTTCCTACGAGCAGTACTTC. Translating gives CASSPQGGATSYEQYF. Using reference TRBV9 and TRBJ2-7 for the parts outside the CDR3, the full variable domain is DSGVTQTPKHLITATGQRVTLRCSPRSGDLSVYWYQQSLDQGLQFLIQYYNGEERAKGNILERFSAQQFPDLHSELNLSSLELGDSALYFCASSPQGGATSYEQYFGPGTRLTVT.

The genes are TRBV6-6 and TRBJ2-5; 8 nucleotides match TRBD1. Germline trimming cut 5 bases from V and 5 bases from J; bases unmatched to any gene: 1. The CDR3 covers 12 residues. Per the germline V gene, CDR1 is MNHNY and CDR2 is SVGAGI (reference sequence). CDR3 coding DNA: TGTGCCAGCAGTACAGGGGGGGAGACCCAGTACTTC. Encoded protein: CASSTGGETQYF.

This clone was counted only a few times. For the CDR3, the DNA is TGTGCCAGCAGCGTTTACGGGACTAGCGGGATGGGTGAGCAGTTCTTC. This encodes CASSVYGTSGMGEQFF. V gene TRBV9 combines with J gene TRBJ2-1; 13 positions match TRBD2. V trimming: 2 bases; J trimming: 9 bases; junction bases outside the gene matches: 8. This CDR3 has 16 amino acids. Germline CDR1 and CDR2: SGDLS and YYNGEE.

The V call is TRBV6-1, the J call TRBJ2-3; the D gene is possibly TRBD2 (5 bases). The CDR3 has 15 residues. The V end lost 8 bases, the J end lost 0 bases, and 15 bases lay between the germline ends. Germline CDR1 and CDR2: MNHNS and SASEGT. CDR3 protein: CASARLGASTDTQYF. The CDR3 nucleotides are TGTGCCAGCGCCAGGTTGGGAGCTAGCACAGATACGCAGTATTTT.

This clone showed up just a few times. V is TRBV27 and J is TRBJ1-1; TRBD1 aligns across 10 bases. The trim removed 5 bases at V and 2 bases at J, leaving 11 bases unmatched. The CDR3 spans 17 residues. Germline V gene lookup returns CDR1 MNHEY and CDR2 SMNVEV (reference sequence). CDR3 amino acids: CASSLYGTGARNTEAFF. The CDR3 nucleotides read TGTGCCAGCAGTCTCTACGGGACAGGGGCGAGAAACACTGAAGCTTTCTTT.

V usage is TRBV7-2 and J usage is TRBJ1-2; D perhaps matches TRBD1 (5 bases). This CDR3 spans 15 amino acids. Germline CDR1 is SGHTA and CDR2 is FQGNSA. The V and J ends lost 2 bases and 6 bases respectively, with 16 bases between them. The CDR3 DNA reads as TGTGCCAGCAGCTTAAGCGGGGGGGTTTGGGATGGCTACACCTTC. Translation: CASSLSGGVWDGYTF.

The chain uses TRBV28 and TRBJ2-7, with D possibly being TRBD2 (6 bases). The V end lost 1 base, the J end lost 1 base, and 8 bases lay between the germline ends. This CDR3 comprises 14 residues. Germline V gives CDR1 MDHEN, CDR2 SYDVKM. The CDR3 DNA reads TGTGCCAGCAGTTTATCGGGGGTTTCCTACGAGCAGTACTTC. Its translation is CASSLSGVSYEQYF. Full variable domain (remainder filled in from reference TRBV28 and TRBJ2-7): DVKVTQSSRYLVKRTGEKVFLECVQDMDHENMFWYRQDPGLGLRLIYFSYDVKMKEKGDIPEGYSVSREKKERFSLILESASTNQTSMYLCASSLSGVSYEQYFGPGTRLTVT.

The chain uses TRBV5-6 and TRBJ2-2; TRBD1 is a possible D gene (6 bases). The CDR3 is 14 amino acids. Trimming pared 5 bases from V and 4 bases from J, leaving 12 bases between. Per germline, CDR1 SGHDT and CDR2 YYEEEE. As DNA, the CDR3 is TGTGCCAGCAGGACAGGTTGGGGCACCGGGGAGCTGTTTTTT. Its protein product is CASRTGWGTGELFF.

This clone was observed a handful of times. V gene TRBV2 combines with J gene TRBJ2-3; the D gene is possibly TRBD1 (5 bases). V lost 2 bases to trimming and J lost 2 bases, with 11 bases between them. CDR3 length: 15 residues. In germline, CDR1 is SNHLY, CDR2 FYNNEI. The CDR3 region is CASSERRGTTDTQYF. Written as DNA, the CDR3 is TGTGCCAGCAGTGAACGAAGGGGAACCACAGATACGCAGTATTTT.

This clone has more than one count but fewer than ten. This chain connects TRBV5-1 to TRBJ2-2, with TRBD2 identical over 12 bases. The CDR3 loop spans 16 amino acids. The junction had 4 bases not matched to a gene; V was cut back by 4 bases and J by 3 bases. Looked up from germline, CDR1 is SGHRS and CDR2 is YFSETQ. The DNA for the CDR3 is TGCGCCAGCAGCAAACTAGCGGGAGGCGACACCGGGGAGCTGTTTTTT. It yields the protein CASSKLAGGDTGELFF.

This chain connects TRBV28 to TRBJ2-3, with a tentative D call TRBD2 (6 bases). The V and J ends lost 7 bases and 2 bases respectively, with 13 bases between them. Per germline, CDR1 MDHEN and CDR2 SYDVKM. The CDR3 runs to 14 residues. DNA for the CDR3: TGTGCCAGCACTAGGCGGGGATTCACAGATACGCAGTATTTT. Translated: CASTRRGFTDTQYF.

This clone was seen a few times. The chain is built from TRBV5-4 and TRBJ1-5; TRBD1 matches at 9 bases. Unmatched junction bases numbered 5, after V lost 4 bases and J lost 6 bases. The CDR3 totals 14 residues. The germline V gene encodes CDR1 SGHNT and CDR2 YYREEE (reference sequence). In DNA, the CDR3 is TGTGCCAGCAGCGCACAGGGGGCTAGTCAGCCCCAGCATTTT. Amino acids: CASSAQGASQPQHF. The full variable domain, with the rest looked up from reference TRBV5-4 and TRBJ1-5, is ETGVTQSPTHLIKTRGQQVTLRCSSQSGHNTVSWYQQALGQGPQFIFQYYREEENGRGNFPPRFSGLQFPNYSSELNVNALELDDSALYLCASSAQGASQPQHFGDGTRLSIL.

V gene TRBV7-2 combines with J gene TRBJ1-2, with TRBD1 identical over 7 bases. The germline V gene encodes CDR1 SGHTA and CDR2 FQGNSA. The V gene end was trimmed by 1 base and the J gene end by 8 bases; junction bases not matched to a gene: 4. The CDR3 has 13 amino acids. This CDR3 is CASSLVTGNGYTF. The DNA of the CDR3 is TGTGCCAGCAGCTTAGTGACAGGGAACGGCTACACCTTC.

The CDR3 spells CASSPDRGRTDTQYF. In DNA, the CDR3 is TGTGCCAGCAGCCCCGACAGGGGCCGCACAGATACGCAGTATTTT. The chain combines TRBV5-4 with TRBJ2-3; 8 positions agree with TRBD1. V was pared by 4 bases and J by 1 base, with 5 bases of the junction left unmatched. The CDR3 extends over 15 amino acids. Germline CDR1 reads SGHNT; CDR2 reads YYREEE (reference sequence).

The rearrangement uses TRBV19 and TRBJ2-7; weak D call: TRBD2 (5 bases). The CDR3 spans 14 residues. The V end was cut by 6 bases, the J end by 0 bases, with 12 bases between. From germline, CDR1 is LNHDA and CDR2 SQIVND (reference sequence). The chain's CDR3 is CASRPTISSYEQYF. CDR3 nucleotides: TGTGCCAGTAGGCCGACTATTAGCTCCTACGAGCAGTACTTC.

The chain recombines TRBV4-1 with TRBJ2-3; 7 positions agree with TRBD2. The germline V gene has CDR1 MGHRA and CDR2 YSYEKL. The CDR3 loop spans 15 amino acids. After removal of 2 bases from V and 3 bases from J, the junction contained 5 bases not matched to a gene. The CDR3 DNA sequence: TGCGCCAGCAGCCAATTCGGAGCGGGGACAGATACGCAGTATTTT. Its translation: CASSQFGAGTDTQYF.

This clone showed up many times. V and J are TRBV7-2 and TRBJ2-3; 12 bases match TRBD2. The CDR3 consists of 15 residues. Trimming took 8 bases from V and 2 from J; bases not matched to a gene: 5. Germline-derived CDR1 and CDR2 are SGHTA and FQGNSA. CDR3 amino acids: CASGLAGGPTDTQYF. The CDR3, as DNA: TGTGCCAGCGGGCTAGCGGGAGGGCCCACAGATACGCAGTATTTT.

This clone has a handful of counts. The chain joins TRBV30 to TRBJ1-5; 7 positions match TRBD1. The germline V gene has CDR1 GTSNPN and CDR2 SVGIG (reference sequence). V lost 2 bases and J lost 5; bases outside the gene matches: 6. This CDR3 spans 14 amino acids. CDR3 region: CAWSTPQGDQPQHF. The DNA of the CDR3 is TGTGCCTGGAGTACCCCCCAGGGGGATCAGCCCCAGCATTTT.

The chain carries TRBV19 and TRBJ2-3, with 12 bases lining up with TRBD2. J gave up 6 bases and V 7 bases, and 11 bases lay outside the gene matches. Germline V gives CDR1 LNHDA, CDR2 SQIVND (reference sequence). CDR3 length: 16 amino acids. Written as DNA, the CDR3 is TGTGCCAGTACGCCGACTAGCGGGAGTCCCACGGATACGCAGTATTTT. This sequence encodes CASTPTSGSPTDTQYF.

This clone appeared a few times. The chain carries TRBV11-2 and TRBJ2-7; 8 bases map to TRBD1. With 2 bases clipped from V and 4 bases from J, the junction kept 7 bases outside the gene matches. CDR1 SGHAT and CDR2 FQNNGV come from the germline V gene. This CDR3 comprises 15 residues. This CDR3 reads CASSLRTGFRYEQYF. The CDR3 DNA sequence: TGTGCCAGCAGCTTACGGACAGGGTTTCGGTACGAGCAGTACTTC.

Regarding this clone: A much larger clone lies a single base off, so this may be a read error. The chain uses TRBV4-1 and TRBJ2-4; D is perhaps TRBD2 (5 bases). Germline V gene data show CDR1 as MGHRA and CDR2 as YSYEKL. Trimming shortened V by 3 bases and J by 1 base, and 10 bases separated the two germline ends. The CDR3 is 15 amino acids. The CDR3: CASSHGLMAKNIQYF. Written as DNA, the CDR3 is TGCGCCAGCAGCCACGGACTGATGGCCAAAAACATTCAGTACTTC.

This clone was detected only a few times. The chain has TRBV7-9 and TRBJ1-2, with TRBD1 matching 9 bases. The CDR3 extends over 16 amino acids. V dropped 5 bases and J dropped 6; count of bases not matched to a gene: 13. CDR1 and CDR2 from the germline V gene are SEHNR and FQNEAQ (reference sequence). Written as DNA, the CDR3 is TGTGCCAGCAGCCGAGTACCGGACAGGGGTGACAATGGCTACACCTTC. As protein: CASSRVPDRGDNGYTF.

The chain has TRBV2 and TRBJ1-6, with TRBD1 identical over 7 bases. CDR3 size: 18 residues. V dropped 5 bases and J dropped 9; count of bases not matched to a gene: 19. Germline-derived CDR1 and CDR2 are SNHLY and FYNNEI. The CDR3 bases are TGTGCCAGCAGTAAAATACCGGGACAGACCCTTTCTGGTTCACCCCTCCACTTT. Translation: CASSKIPGQTLSGSPLHF.

This chain links TRBV7-9 with TRBJ1-3; 12 nucleotides line up with TRBD1. The V and J ends lost 5 bases and 4 bases, in that order; junction bases with no gene match: 3. The germline V gene encodes CDR1 SEHNR and CDR2 FQNEAQ (reference sequence). The CDR3 loop spans 15 amino acids. As DNA, the CDR3 is TGTGCCAGCAGCCTGGGGACAGGGGGCGGAAACACCATATATTTT. As protein: CASSLGTGGGNTIYF.

This clone has only a few counts. The chain has TRBV30 and TRBJ2-7; 11 nucleotides match TRBD1. Germline V gene data show CDR1 as GTSNPN and CDR2 as SVGIG (reference sequence). V was pared by 1 base and J by 0 bases, with 2 bases of the junction left unmatched. The CDR3 contains 15 residues. The CDR3 protein is CAWSAGTGGSYEQYF. DNA for the CDR3: TGTGCCTGGAGTGCCGGGACAGGGGGCTCCTACGAGCAGTACTTC.

The chain carries TRBV19 and TRBJ2-1; 11 positions agree with TRBD1. CDR3 size: 13 residues. The ends lost 6 bases at V and 8 bases at J; junction bases unmatched: 3. Germline V gene sequence: CDR1 LNHDA, CDR2 SQIVND (reference sequence). The DNA for the CDR3 is TGTGCCAGTAGAGGACAGGGGGCTTATGAGCAGTTCTTC. Its protein is CASRGQGAYEQFF.

This clone came up a few times. The rearrangement links TRBV7-3 to TRBJ2-3; 9 bases match TRBD2. J was trimmed by 2 bases and V by 4 bases; bases with no gene match: 4. In germline, CDR1 is SGHTA, CDR2 FQGTGA. This CDR3 has 15 amino acids. CDR3: CASSWAGGDTDTQYF. The CDR3 nucleotides read TGTGCCAGCAGCTGGGCGGGGGGGGACACAGATACGCAGTATTTT.

The chain couples TRBV7-9 to TRBJ1-6, with a tentative D call TRBD1 (5 bases). The CDR3 runs 17 residues. Trimming removed 5 bases from V and 1 base from J, with 15 bases in between. Germline CDR1 is SEHNR and CDR2 is FQNEAQ (reference sequence). The CDR3 nucleotides are TGTGCCAGCAGCCAAGGGCGCGGGGGGTCCTATAATTCACCCCTCCACTTT. This codes for CASSQGRGGSYNSPLHF.